This T cell receptor beta chain originates from a study of tumor and adjacent non-tumor tissue in lung cancer. Study background: Aged roughly 30 to 85 years, patients included 10 men and 4 to 6 women with stage I to III disease. Samples averaged around 4 million productive TCRbeta reads each.

Regarding this clonotype: What it binds is unknown. The junction differs from germline at one of its ends, possibly a read error.

The template was RNA from unsorted bulk tissue. This non-tumor lung sample came from over 3 cm beyond the tumor edge. The library came from three nested PCR rounds adapted from ARM-PCR protocols. TCRdb redid the calling of the multiplex PCR reads with MiXCR, one entry per CDR3 protein. The table shows about 80,000 distinct CDR3 sequences, with roughly 80% occurring only once. The CDR3 extends over 15 amino acids. The germline gives CDR1 LGHNA, CDR2 YNFKEQ. Study results and caveats: Normal lung showed higher cumulative top 100 clone frequency than tumor. Higher tumor TCR diversity was associated with shorter survival.

Sequences were obtained from distant non-tumor lung tissue. This clonotype was sampled from a man aged 55 to 70 with non-small cell lung cancer. The V call is TRBV4-2, the J call TRBJ2-5, with D tentatively TRBD1 or TRBD2 (5 bases each). The CDR3 sequence is CTSSHVAGGQETQYF. In DNA form, the CDR3 reads TGTACCAGCAGCCATGTTGCGGGTGGACAAGAGACCCAGTATTTC.